This TCR beta chain was observed in a study of control samples from healthy donors and cancer patients. V was cut by 7 bases and J by 4 bases, with 14 bases left in between. CDR1 SGHNT and CDR2 YYREEE come from the germline V gene (reference sequence). CDR3 length: 14 amino acids. Measured with immunoSEQ multiplex PCR; TCRdb has only the in-frame clones, and not every one. The sample consists of more than 85,000 clones, 85% to 90% of them appearing once. This clone has more than one count but fewer than ten. The rearrangement links TRBV5-4 to TRBJ2-2; no definite D call. This clonotype was obtained from a woman in her 50s in good health. Sequenced: blood. This CDR3 reads CASGLGYPTGELFF. The DNA of the CDR3 is TGTGCCAGCGGATTGGGATATCCCACCGGGGAGCTGTTTTTT.